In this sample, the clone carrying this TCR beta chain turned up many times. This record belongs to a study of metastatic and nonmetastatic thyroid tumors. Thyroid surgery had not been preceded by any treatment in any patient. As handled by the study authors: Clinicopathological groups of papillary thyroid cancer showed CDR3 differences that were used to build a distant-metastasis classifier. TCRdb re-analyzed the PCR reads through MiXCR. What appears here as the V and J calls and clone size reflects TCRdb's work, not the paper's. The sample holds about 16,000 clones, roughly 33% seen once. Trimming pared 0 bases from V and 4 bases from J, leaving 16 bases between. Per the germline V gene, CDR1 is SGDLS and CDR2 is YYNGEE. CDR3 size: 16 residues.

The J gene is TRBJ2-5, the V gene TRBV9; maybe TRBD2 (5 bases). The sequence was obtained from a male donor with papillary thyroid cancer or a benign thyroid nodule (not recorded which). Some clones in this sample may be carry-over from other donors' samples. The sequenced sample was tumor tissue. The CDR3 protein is CASSVATSGYGETQYF. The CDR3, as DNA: TGTGCCAGCAGCGTAGCTACGTCGGGATACGGAGAGACCCAGTACTTC.